These 10 T cell receptor beta chains share one sample of origin, sequenced in a study of cytomegalovirus exposure and HLA in healthy donors. PCR amplification relied on 60 Vbeta primers (plus 13 Jbeta primers). The repertoire was sequenced with immunoSEQ multiplex PCR; TCRdb's copy has only in-frame clones and lacks some. The repertoire holds about 110,000 clones, with about 74% as singletons. Sequencing used PBMCs. These TCRs come from a female donor in good health and CMV-seropositive.

On this clone: This same CDR3 is encoded by further DNA sequences in the sample. V is TRBV7-2 and J is TRBJ1-4, with 7 bases that match TRBD1. V trimming: 1 base; J trimming: 6 bases; junction bases outside the gene matches: 5. Germline values: CDR1 SGHTA, CDR2 FQGNSA. The CDR3 is 15 residues long. CDR3 loop: CASSLVGTEDEKLFF. The CDR3 nucleotides read TGTGCCAGCAGCTTAGTTGGGACAGAAGATGAAAAACTGTTTTTT.

The rearrangement links TRBV6-6 to TRBJ2-4, with D unclear. This CDR3 has 16 residues. Looked up from germline, CDR1 is MNHNY and CDR2 is SVGAGI (reference sequence). Deletions cut 2 bases from V and 6 bases from J, with 17 bases between. The CDR3 region is CASSYLYGSPSNIQYF. DNA of the CDR3: TGTGCCAGCAGTTACCTTTACGGGTCTCCTTCAAACATTCAGTACTTC.

J is TRBJ1-2 and V is TRBV4-1; TRBD1 matches 9 bases. V dropped 1 base and J dropped 4; count of bases not matched to a gene: 13. This CDR3 spans 18 amino acids. The germline V gene encodes CDR1 MGHRA and CDR2 YSYEKL. The CDR3 spells CASSQGDRVYGRTYGYTF. The DNA of the CDR3 is TGCGCCAGCAGCCAAGGGGACAGGGTTTATGGAAGGACCTATGGCTACACCTTC.

The CDR3 region has the DNA TGTGCCAGCAGCTACGGGACTAGCGGGGATACGCAGTATTTT. Its translation: CASSYGTSGDTQYF. The rearrangement joins TRBV11-2 to TRBJ2-3, with TRBD2 identical over 12 bases. The CDR3 runs to 14 residues. With 4 bases clipped from V and 6 bases from J, the junction kept 2 bases outside the gene matches. Per germline, CDR1 SGHAT and CDR2 FQNNGV.

CDR3 in amino acids: CASSLEGVGANVLTF. CDR3 nucleotides: TGTGCCAGCAGCTTAGAAGGGGTTGGGGCCAACGTCCTGACTTTC. The chain employs TRBV13 and TRBJ2-6; possibly TRBD1 for D (5 bases). Per the germline V gene, CDR1 is PRHDT and CDR2 is FYEKMQ (reference sequence). V was pared by 1 base and J by 3 bases, with 7 bases between. The CDR3 extends over 15 amino acids.

DNA for the CDR3: TGTGCCAGTAGCCCCACCACAGGGACTGGGGCCAACGTCCTGACTTTC. This encodes CASSPTTGTGANVLTF. V gene TRBV19 combines with J gene TRBJ2-6; maybe TRBD1 (6 bases). The germline V gene has CDR1 LNHDA and CDR2 SQIVND (reference sequence). This CDR3 region has 16 residues. V dropped 6 bases and J dropped 2 bases, with 14 bases sitting between them.

The chain couples TRBV6-1 to TRBJ2-7, with D perhaps matching TRBD1 (6 bases). V lost 6 bases and J 7 bases, leaving 10 bases between the germline ends. Per germline, CDR1 MNHNS and CDR2 SASEGT. This CDR3 comprises 11 residues. The CDR3 loop is CASRSRGEQYF. In nucleotides, the CDR3 is TGTGCCAGCAGAAGCAGGGGAGAGCAGTACTTC.

This rearrangement joins TRBV7-2 to TRBJ2-2; TRBD2 aligns across 7 bases. Germline CDR1 SGHTA, CDR2 FQGNSA. The CDR3 loop spans 15 amino acids. V shed 1 base and J 4 bases; nucleotides not matched to a gene: 3. DNA for the CDR3: TGTGCCAGCAGCTTAGTGACTAGCCGCACCGGGGAGCTGTTTTTT. This encodes CASSLVTSRTGELFF.

The chain recombines TRBV30 with TRBJ1-6; no reliable D call. The CDR3 is 13 amino acids. Deletions cut 3 bases from V and 6 bases from J, with 9 bases between. The germline CDR1 and CDR2 sequences are GTSNPN and SVGIG (reference sequence). This CDR3 is CAWREQPNSPLHF. DNA for the CDR3: TGTGCCTGGAGGGAGCAGCCTAATTCACCCCTCCACTTT. Using reference TRBV30 and TRBJ1-6 for the parts outside the CDR3, the full variable domain is SQTIHQWPATLVQPVGSPLSLECTVEGTSNPNLYWYRQAAGRGLQLLFYSVGIGQISSEVPQNLSASRPQDRQFILSSKKLLLSDSGFYLCAWREQPNSPLHFGNGTRLTVT.

V usage is TRBV29-1 and J usage is TRBJ1-1; no clear D gene. The CDR3 spans 11 residues. Trimming pared 7 bases from V and 1 base from J, leaving 7 bases between. Germline CDR1 is SQVTM and CDR2 is ANQGSEA. As DNA, the CDR3 is TGCAGCGGCGGAGGGAACACTGAAGCTTTCTTT. Amino acids: CSGGGNTEAFF. Supplemented by reference TRBV29-1 and TRBJ1-1, the full variable domain reads SAVISQKPSRDICQRGTSLTIQCQVDSQVTMMFWYRQQPGQSLTLIATANQGSEATYESGFVIDKFPISRPNLTFSTLTVSNMSPEDSSIYLCSGGGNTEAFFGQGTRLTVV.